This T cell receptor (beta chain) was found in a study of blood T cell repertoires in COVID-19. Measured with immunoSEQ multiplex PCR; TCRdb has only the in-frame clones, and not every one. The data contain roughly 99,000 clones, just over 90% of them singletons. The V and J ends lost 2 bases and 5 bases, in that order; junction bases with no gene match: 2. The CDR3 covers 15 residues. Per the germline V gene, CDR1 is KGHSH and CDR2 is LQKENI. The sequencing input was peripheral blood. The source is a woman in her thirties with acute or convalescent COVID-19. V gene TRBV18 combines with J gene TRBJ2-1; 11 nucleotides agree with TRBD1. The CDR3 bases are TGTGCCAGCTCACCAGGGACAGGGGGACACAATGAGCAGTTCTTC. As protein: CASSPGTGGHNEQFF.